The T cell receptor beta chain described here comes from a study of cytomegalovirus exposure and HLA in healthy donors. This clone showed up just a few times. 13 Jbeta primers and 60 Vbeta primers were used for the PCR. Data came from immunoSEQ multiplex PCR; TCRdb stores just in-frame clones and leaves some out. The repertoire has about 150,000 clones, approximately 81% of them found once; the top ten carry about 2.5%. V dropped 4 bases and J dropped 5 bases, with 16 bases sitting between them. Per the germline V gene, CDR1 is MNHNS and CDR2 is SASEGT. This CDR3 comprises 15 residues. The receptor comes from a boy aged 2 to 9 in good health and CMV-seronegative. Sequencing used PBMCs. This chain links TRBV6-1 with TRBJ2-3; D perhaps matches TRBD1 (5 bases). The CDR3 region has the DNA TGTGCCAGCAGTGCTTCCAGGGTGGGCAGAGATACGCAGTATTTT. It translates to CASSASRVGRDTQYF.